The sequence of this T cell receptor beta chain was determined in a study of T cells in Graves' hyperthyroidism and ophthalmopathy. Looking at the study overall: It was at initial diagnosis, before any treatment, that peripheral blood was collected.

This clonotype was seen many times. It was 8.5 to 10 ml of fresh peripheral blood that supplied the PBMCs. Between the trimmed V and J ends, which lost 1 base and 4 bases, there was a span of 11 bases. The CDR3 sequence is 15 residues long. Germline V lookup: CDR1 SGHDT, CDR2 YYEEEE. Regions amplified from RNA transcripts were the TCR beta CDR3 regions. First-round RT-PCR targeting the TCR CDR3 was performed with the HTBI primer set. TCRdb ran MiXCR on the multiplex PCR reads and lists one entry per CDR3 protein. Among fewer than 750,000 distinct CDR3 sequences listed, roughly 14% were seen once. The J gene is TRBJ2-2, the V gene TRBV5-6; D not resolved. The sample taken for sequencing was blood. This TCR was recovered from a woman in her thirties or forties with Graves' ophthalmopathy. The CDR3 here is CASSLSDTFTGELFF. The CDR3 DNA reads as TGTGCCAGCAGCTTGTCCGACACCTTCACCGGGGAGCTGTTTTTT. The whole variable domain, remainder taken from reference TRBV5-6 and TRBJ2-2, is DAGVTQSPTHLIKTRGQQVTLRCSPKSGHDTVSWYQQALGQGPQFIFQYYEEEERQRGNFPDRFSGHQFPNYSSELNVNALLLGDSALYLCASSLSDTFTGELFFGEGSRLTVL.